This T cell receptor (beta chain) was captured by sequencing in a study of beta chain features in type 1 diabetes. Whole-study results and caveats: Among type 1 diabetes patients, VDJ junctions had fewer insertions and more deletions. Moderate yet significant TCRB CDR3 shortening was seen in Type 1 diabetes patients in all four CD4+ subsets.

Every donor had blood drawn once into heparin, around 0.12 L on average. Expressed TCRB transcripts were sequenced, since all the RNA that had been isolated was reverse transcribed. Only in-frame clones appear in the TCRdb table, and some are missing; sequencing was by immunoSEQ multiplex PCR. The sample shows around 400,000 clones, about 14% of them seen only once. Germline V gives CDR1 KGHSH, CDR2 LQKENI. The trim removed 6 bases at V and 4 bases at J, leaving 3 bases unmatched. The CDR3 has 14 amino acids. Concerning this clone itself: What it recognizes is unknown.

J is TRBJ1-5 and V is TRBV18, with TRBD1 matching over 10 bases. This receptor was taken from a woman younger than 35 in good health. Source material: naive CD4+ T cells from blood. The CDR3, as DNA: TGTGCCAGCTCCCGGGGACAGGGGAATCAGCCCCAGCATTTT. This translates into CASSRGQGNQPQHF. The complete variable domain, with remaining parts taken from reference TRBV18 and TRBJ1-5, reads NAGVMQNPRHLVRRRGQEARLRCSPMKGHSHVYWYRQLPEEGLKFMVYLQKENIIDESGMPKERFSAEFPKEGPSILRIQQVVRGDSAAYFCASSRGQGNQPQHFGDGTRLSIL.